Listed below are T cell receptor beta chains from one sample, sequenced in a study of blood T cell repertoires in COVID-19. The protocol was immunoSEQ multiplex PCR, while the TCRdb copy is restricted to in-frame clones and leaves out a portion. The sample consists of around 70,000 clones, approximately 90% of them appearing once. The sample comprised peripheral blood. These receptor sequences come from a woman aged 55 to 70 with active COVID-19. The conserved cysteine and the conserved F or W are not part of the CDR3 here. Fields, in order: J gene, V gene, CDR3 protein.

>TRBJ1-2|TRBV19
ASNGLGQGLKSHGYT
>TRBJ2-7|TRBV27
ASTRLGTGYGEQY
>TRBJ2-1|TRBV6-6
ASSRTGASGRTNEQF
>TRBJ2-2|TRBV5-1
ASSLGQRDTGELF
>TRBJ2-1|TRBV5-1
ASSLAGEAYNEQF
>TRBJ2-5|TRBV7-2
ASSFGRGYRETQY
>TRBJ2-1|TRBV5-1
ASSPGGTRRGEQF
>TRBJ2-5|TRBV4-2
ASSQGRLSEETQY
>TRBJ2-7|TRBV19
ASSIRDSTYEQY
>TRBJ2-1|TRBV6-6
ASSRHSPSGRGNEQF
>TRBJ2-2|TRBV19
ASSTQLAGAGGELF
>TRBJ2-1|TRBV19
ASIDSGYNEQF
>TRBJ1-3|TRBV7-9
ASSSPGRDVRNTIY
>TRBJ2-1|TRBV28
ASSWAGLSGEQF
>TRBJ1-2|TRBV25-1
ASSGTGPVNYGYT
>TRBJ2-2|TRBV9
ASSVIAGGSNTGELF
>TRBJ2-5|TRBV4-2
ASSPWGLADEGLQETQY
>TRBJ2-4|TRBV15
ATSRSGTTAGNIQY
>TRBJ2-1|TRBV7-9
ASSLVGGVNNEQF
>TRBJ2-7|TRBV28
ASSLPGYEQY
>TRBJ1-5|TRBV27
ASSRVGNQPQH
>TRBJ2-1|TRBV4-1
ASSLLAGGYNEQF
>TRBJ2-3|TRBV19
ASSTTGTDTQY
>TRBJ1-6|TRBV7-9
ASSFPGRGALH
>TRBJ2-1|TRBV28
ASSLKGIGVGSYNEQF
>TRBJ1-4|TRBV5-1
ASSFSRANEKLF
>TRBJ2-2|TRBV27
ASSPGLAGELF